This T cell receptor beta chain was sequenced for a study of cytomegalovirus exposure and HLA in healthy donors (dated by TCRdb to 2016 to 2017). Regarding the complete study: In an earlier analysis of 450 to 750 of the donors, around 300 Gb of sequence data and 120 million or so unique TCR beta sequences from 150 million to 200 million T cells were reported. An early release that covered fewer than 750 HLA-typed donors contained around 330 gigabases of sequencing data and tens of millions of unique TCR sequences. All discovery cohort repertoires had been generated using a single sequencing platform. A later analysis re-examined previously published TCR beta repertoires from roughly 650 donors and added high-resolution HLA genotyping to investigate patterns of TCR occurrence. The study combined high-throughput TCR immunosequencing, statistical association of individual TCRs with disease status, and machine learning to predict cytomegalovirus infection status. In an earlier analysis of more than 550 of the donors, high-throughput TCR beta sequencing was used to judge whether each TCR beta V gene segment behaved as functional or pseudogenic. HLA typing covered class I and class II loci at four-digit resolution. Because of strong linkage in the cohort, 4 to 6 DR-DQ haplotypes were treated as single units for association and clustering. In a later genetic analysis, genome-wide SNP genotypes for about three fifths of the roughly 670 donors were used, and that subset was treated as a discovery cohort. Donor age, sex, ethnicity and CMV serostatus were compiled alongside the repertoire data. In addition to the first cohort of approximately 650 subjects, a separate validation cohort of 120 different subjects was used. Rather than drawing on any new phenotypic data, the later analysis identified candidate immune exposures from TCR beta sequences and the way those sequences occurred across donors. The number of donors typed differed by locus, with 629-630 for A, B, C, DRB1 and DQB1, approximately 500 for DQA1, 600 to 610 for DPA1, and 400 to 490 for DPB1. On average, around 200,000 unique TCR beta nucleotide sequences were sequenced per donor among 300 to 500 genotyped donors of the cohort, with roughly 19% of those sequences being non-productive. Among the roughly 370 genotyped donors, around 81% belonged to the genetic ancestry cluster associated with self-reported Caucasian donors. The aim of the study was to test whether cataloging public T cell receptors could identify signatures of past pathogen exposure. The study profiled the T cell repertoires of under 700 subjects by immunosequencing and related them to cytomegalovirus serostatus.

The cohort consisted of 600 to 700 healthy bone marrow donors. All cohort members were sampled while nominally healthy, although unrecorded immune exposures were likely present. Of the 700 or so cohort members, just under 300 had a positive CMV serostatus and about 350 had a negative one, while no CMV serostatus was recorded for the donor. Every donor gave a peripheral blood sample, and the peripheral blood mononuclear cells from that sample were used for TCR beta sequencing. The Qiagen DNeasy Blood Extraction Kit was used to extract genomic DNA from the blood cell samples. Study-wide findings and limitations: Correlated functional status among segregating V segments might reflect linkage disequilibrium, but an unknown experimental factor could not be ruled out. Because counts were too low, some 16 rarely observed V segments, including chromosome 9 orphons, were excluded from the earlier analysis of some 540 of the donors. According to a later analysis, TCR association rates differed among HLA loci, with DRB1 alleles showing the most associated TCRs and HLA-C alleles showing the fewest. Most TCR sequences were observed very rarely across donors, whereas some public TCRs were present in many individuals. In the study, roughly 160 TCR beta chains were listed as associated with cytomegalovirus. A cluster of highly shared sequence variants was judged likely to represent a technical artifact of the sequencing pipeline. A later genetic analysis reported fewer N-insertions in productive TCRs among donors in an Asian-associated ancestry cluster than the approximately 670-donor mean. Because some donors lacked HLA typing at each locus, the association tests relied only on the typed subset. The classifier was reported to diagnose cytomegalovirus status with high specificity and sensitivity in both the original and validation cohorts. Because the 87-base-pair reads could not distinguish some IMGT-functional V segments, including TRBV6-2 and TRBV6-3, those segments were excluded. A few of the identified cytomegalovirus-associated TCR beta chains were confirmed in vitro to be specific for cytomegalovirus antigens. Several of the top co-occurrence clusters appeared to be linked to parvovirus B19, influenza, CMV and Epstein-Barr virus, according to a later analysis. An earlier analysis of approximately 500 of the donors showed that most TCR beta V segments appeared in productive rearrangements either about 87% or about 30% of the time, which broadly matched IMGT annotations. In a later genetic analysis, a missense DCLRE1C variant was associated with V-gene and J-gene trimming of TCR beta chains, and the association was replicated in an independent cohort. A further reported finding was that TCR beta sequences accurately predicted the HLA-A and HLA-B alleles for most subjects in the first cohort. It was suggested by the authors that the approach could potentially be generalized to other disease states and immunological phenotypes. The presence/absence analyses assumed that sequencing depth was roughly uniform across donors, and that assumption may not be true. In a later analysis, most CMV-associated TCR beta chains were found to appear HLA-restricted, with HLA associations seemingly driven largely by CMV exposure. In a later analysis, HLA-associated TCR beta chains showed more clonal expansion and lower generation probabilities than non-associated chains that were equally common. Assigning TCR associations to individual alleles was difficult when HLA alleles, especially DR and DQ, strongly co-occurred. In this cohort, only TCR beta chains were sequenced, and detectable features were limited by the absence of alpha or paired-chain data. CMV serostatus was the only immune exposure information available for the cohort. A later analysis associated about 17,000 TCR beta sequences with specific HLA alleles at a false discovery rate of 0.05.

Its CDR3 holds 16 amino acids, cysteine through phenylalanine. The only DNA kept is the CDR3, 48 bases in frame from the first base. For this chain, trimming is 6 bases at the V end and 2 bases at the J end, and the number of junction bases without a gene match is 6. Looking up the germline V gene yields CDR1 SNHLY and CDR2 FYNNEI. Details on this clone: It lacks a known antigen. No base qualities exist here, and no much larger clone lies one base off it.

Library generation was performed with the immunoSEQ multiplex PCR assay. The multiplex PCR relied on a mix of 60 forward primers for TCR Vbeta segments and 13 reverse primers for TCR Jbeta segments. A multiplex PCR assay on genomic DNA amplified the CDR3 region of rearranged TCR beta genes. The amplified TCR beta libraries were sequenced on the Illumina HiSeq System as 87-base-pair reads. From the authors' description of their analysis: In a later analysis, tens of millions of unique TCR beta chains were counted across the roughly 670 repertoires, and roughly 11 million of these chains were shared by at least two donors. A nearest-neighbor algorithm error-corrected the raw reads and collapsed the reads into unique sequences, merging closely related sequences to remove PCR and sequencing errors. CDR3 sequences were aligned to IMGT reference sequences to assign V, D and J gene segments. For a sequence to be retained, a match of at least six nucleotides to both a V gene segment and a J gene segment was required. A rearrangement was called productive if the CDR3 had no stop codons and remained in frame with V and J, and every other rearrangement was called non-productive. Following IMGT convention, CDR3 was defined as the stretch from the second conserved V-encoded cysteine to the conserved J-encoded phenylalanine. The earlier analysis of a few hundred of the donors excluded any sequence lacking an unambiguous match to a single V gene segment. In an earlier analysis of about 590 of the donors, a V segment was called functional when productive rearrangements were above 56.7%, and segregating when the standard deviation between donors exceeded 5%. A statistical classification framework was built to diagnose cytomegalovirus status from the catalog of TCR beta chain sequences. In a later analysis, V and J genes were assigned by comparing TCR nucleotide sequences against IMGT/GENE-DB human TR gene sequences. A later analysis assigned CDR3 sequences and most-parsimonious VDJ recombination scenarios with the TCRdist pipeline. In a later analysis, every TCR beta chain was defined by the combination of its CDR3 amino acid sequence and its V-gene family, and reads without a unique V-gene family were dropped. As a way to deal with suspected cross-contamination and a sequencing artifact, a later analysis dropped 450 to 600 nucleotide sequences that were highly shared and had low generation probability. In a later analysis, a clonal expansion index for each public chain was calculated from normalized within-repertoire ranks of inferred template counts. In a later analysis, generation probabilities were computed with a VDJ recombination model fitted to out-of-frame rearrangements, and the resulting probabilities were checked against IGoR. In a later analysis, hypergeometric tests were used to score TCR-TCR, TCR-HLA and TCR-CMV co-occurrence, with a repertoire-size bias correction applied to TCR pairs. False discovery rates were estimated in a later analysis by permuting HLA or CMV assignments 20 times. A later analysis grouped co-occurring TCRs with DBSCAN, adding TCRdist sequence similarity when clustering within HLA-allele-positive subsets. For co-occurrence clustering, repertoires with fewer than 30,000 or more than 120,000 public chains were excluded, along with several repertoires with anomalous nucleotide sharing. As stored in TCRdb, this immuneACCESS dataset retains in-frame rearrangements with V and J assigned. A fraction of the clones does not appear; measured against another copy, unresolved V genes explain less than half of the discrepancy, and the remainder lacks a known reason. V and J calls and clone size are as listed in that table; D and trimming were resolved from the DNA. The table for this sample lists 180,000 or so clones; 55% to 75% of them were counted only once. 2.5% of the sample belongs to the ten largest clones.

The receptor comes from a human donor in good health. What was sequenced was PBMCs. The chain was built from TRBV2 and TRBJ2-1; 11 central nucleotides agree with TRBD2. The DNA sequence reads TGTGCCAGCAGGACCGGACTAGCGGGCGCCTACAATGAGCAGTTCTTC. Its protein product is CASRTGLAGAYNEQFF. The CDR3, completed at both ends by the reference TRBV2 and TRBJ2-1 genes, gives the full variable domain EPEVTQTPSHQVTQMGQEVILRCVPISNHLYFYWYRQILGQKVEFLVSFYNNEISEKSEIFDDQFSVERPDGSNFTLKIRSTKLEDSAMYFCASRTGLAGAYNEQFFGPGTRLTVL.